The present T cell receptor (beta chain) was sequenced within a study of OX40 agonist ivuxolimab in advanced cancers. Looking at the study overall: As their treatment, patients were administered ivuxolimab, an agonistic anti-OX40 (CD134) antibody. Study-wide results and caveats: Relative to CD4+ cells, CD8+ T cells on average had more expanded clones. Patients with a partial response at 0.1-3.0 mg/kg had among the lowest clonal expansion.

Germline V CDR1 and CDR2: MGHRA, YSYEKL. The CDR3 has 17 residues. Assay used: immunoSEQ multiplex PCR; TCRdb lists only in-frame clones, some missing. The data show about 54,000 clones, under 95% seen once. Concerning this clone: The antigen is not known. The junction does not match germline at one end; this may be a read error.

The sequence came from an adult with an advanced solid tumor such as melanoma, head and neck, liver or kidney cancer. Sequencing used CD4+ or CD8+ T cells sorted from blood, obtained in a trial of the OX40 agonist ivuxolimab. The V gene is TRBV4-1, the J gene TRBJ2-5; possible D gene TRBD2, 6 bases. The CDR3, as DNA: TGCGCCAGCAGCAAAGACTCTTCTGGGGGGAACCAAGAGACCCAGTACTTC. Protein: CASSKDSSGGNQETQYF.